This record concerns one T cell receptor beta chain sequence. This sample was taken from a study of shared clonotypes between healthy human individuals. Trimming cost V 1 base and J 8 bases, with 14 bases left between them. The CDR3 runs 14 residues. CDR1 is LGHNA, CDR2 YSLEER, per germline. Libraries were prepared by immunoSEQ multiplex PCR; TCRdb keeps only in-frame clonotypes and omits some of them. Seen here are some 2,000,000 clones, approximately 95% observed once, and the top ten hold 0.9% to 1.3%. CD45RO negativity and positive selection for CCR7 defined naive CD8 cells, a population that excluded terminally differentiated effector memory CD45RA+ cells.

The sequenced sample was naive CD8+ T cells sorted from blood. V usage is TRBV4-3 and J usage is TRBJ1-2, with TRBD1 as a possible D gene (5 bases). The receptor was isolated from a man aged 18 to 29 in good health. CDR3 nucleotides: TGCGCCAGCAGCCAAGCGGGGACGTGGAAAGGCTACACCTTC. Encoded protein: CASSQAGTWKGYTF.